One sample yielded the 29 T cell receptor beta chains listed below, sequenced in a study of blood T cells in healthy people across ages. Primers used in a second PCR of roughly 6 to 12 cycles were a sample-barcoded 5' primer and a J-beta primer mix. MiXCR, run by TCRdb on the 5' RACE reads, gives a single entry per CDR3 protein. The table has 1.5 million to 2 million distinct CDR3 sequences, approximately 50% seen once; the top ten hold about 2.1%. Sequencing was carried out using blood. The receptor source for this set is a woman aged 40-49 years in good health.

The chain carries TRBV4-3 and TRBJ2-1; 9 bases are a match to TRBD1. After removal of 1 base from V and 13 bases from J, the junction contained 11 bases not matched to a gene. Germline V gene lookup returns CDR1 LGHNA and CDR2 YSLEER. The CDR3 length is 15 residues. The CDR3 nucleotides read TGCGCCAGCAGCCAAGCGACAGGGGGTGCGGAGACCCAGTTCTTC. This sequence encodes CASSQATGGAETQFF.

This chain joins TRBV5-1 and TRBJ1-1; 9 nucleotides agree with TRBD1. V lost 4 bases to trimming and J lost 6 bases; unmatched junction nucleotides: 4. The CDR3 consists of 13 residues. The germline CDR1 and CDR2 sequences are SGHRS and YFSETQ. CDR3 DNA sequence: TGCGCCAGCAGCGGGGACAGGGTAGCTGAAGCTTTCTTT. It specifies CASSGDRVAEAFF.

The chain combines TRBV15 with TRBJ2-1; TRBD1 matches at 10 bases. Trimming took 9 bases from V and 6 from J; bases not matched to a gene: 11. Germline CDR1 reads LNHNV; CDR2 reads YYDKDF (reference sequence). The CDR3 has 15 amino acids. As DNA, the CDR3 is TGTGCCACTGGAGTCCGGGACAGGGGTGGCAATGAGCAGTTCTTC. Protein: CATGVRDRGGNEQFF.

The CDR3 spells CASSVGRGETEAFF. In DNA form, the CDR3 reads TGCGCCAGCAGCGTGGGGAGAGGGGAGACTGAAGCTTTCTTT. The J gene is TRBJ1-1, the V gene TRBV5-1; D is perhaps TRBD1 (5 bases). Germline CDR1 and CDR2: SGHRS and YFSETQ. The CDR3 sequence is 14 residues long. Trimming removed 4 bases at V and 5 bases at J, with 15 bases between.

The chain is built from TRBV27 and TRBJ2-3, with D possibly TRBD1 on 7 matching bases. Germline V lookup: CDR1 MNHEY, CDR2 SMNVEV (reference sequence). Deletions cut 6 bases from V and 4 bases from J, with 14 bases between. The CDR3 contains 14 residues. CDR3 in DNA: TGTGCCAGCAGATCGACAGGGACTTCAGATACGCAGTATTTT. Its protein product is CASRSTGTSDTQYF.

The chain has TRBV27 and TRBJ2-6; D unclear. Trimming took 1 base from V and 0 from J, leaving 7 bases between them. CDR1 and CDR2 (germline): MNHEY, SMNVEV (reference sequence). This CDR3 has 16 amino acids. CDR3 residues: CASSLLKSSGANVLTF. The CDR3 nucleotides are TGTGCCAGCAGTTTATTGAAAAGCTCTGGGGCCAACGTCCTGACTTTC. Filled out from reference TRBV27 and TRBJ2-6, the complete variable domain reads EAQVTQNPRYLITVTGKKLTVTCSQNMNHEYMSWYRQDPGLGLRQIYYSMNVEVTDKGDVPEGYKVSRKEKRNFPLILESPSPNQTSLYFCASSLLKSSGANVLTFGAGSRLTVL.

This clonotype appeared a few times. This chain joins TRBV6-2 or TRBV6-3 and TRBJ1-2; TRBD1 aligns across 7 bases. In germline, CDR1 is MNHEY, CDR2 SVGEGT. V lost 10 bases, J lost 5 bases, and 25 bases stayed unmatched. The CDR3 spans 18 residues. The CDR3 region has the DNA TGTGCCAACAATACTCTCCGGGACAGACCCTTGATAAGATATGGCTACACCTTC. Residues: CANNTLRDRPLIRYGYTF.

This clonotype was found a few times. This rearrangement joins TRBV13 to TRBJ2-6; perhaps TRBD1 as D (6 bases). The germline gives CDR1 PRHDT, CDR2 FYEKMQ (reference sequence). With 5 bases removed from V and 1 base from J, the gap between germline ends came to 15 bases. CDR3 length equals 17 residues. In nucleotides, the CDR3 is TGTGCCAGCAGCACCCTCAGGGGAAGGTCTGGGGCCAACGTCCTGACTTTC. Amino acid sequence: CASSTLRGRSGANVLTF.

The rearrangement uses TRBV20-1 and TRBJ2-3, with TRBD2 identical over 13 bases. This CDR3 comprises 18 residues. Germline assignment: CDR1 DFQATT and CDR2 SNEGSKA (reference sequence). J gave up 0 bases and V 5 bases, and 11 bases lay outside the gene matches. For the CDR3, the DNA is TGCAGTGCTTCAACCCCGGGACTAGCGGGAACAAGCACAGATACGCAGTATTTT. This translates into CSASTPGLAGTSTDTQYF.

The chain's CDR3 is CASRPNEGTGANVLTF. The CDR3 DNA follows: TGTGCCAGCAGACCCAATGAGGGGACTGGGGCCAACGTCCTGACTTTC. V is TRBV5-5 and J is TRBJ2-6; D possibly uses TRBD1 or TRBD2 (5 bases each). Trimming removed 5 bases at V and 2 bases at J, with 14 bases between. There are 16 residues in the CDR3. Germline V gives CDR1 SGHKS, CDR2 YYEKEE (reference sequence).

This clonotype has ten or more counts. The chain carries TRBV12-3 or TRBV12-4 and TRBJ2-5; D might be TRBD2 (6 bases). V was pared by 5 bases and J by 4 bases, with 20 bases between. The CDR3 consists of 16 residues. Here the CDR3 reads CASSQKGTDQGETQYF. The CDR3 DNA is TGTGCCAGCAGTCAAAAGGGGACTGATCAGGGAGAGACCCAGTACTTC.

The chain has TRBV6-5 and TRBJ1-1, with unresolved D. The CDR3 covers 13 residues. Germline V gene sequence: CDR1 MNHEY, CDR2 SVGAGI. Trimming cost V 6 bases and J 1 base, with 9 bases left between them. CDR3 nucleotides: TGTGCCAGCAGGGAGACCCCGAACACTGAAGCTTTCTTT. Protein sequence: CASRETPNTEAFF.

This rearrangement joins TRBV7-2 to TRBJ2-1; D perhaps matches TRBD1 (6 bases). V was pared by 5 bases and J by 13 bases, with 21 bases between. The CDR3 spans 14 residues. The germline V gene has CDR1 SGHTA and CDR2 FQGNSA. The DNA of the CDR3 is TGTGCCAGCAGCGATCCTAAGAAACCCGGGACACAGTTCTTC. This codes for CASSDPKKPGTQFF.

The gene calls are TRBV27 and TRBJ1-4; TRBD1 matches 8 bases. This CDR3 region has 16 residues. Germline lookup yields CDR1 MNHEY and CDR2 SMNVEV (reference sequence). V shed 5 bases, J shed 5 bases, and the junction held 10 bases outside the gene matches. CDR3 bases: TGTGCCAGCAGTCCGTCCGACAGGGGAGTGAATGAAAAACTGTTTTTT. It specifies CASSPSDRGVNEKLFF.

In its sample, this clonotype was seen a few times. The genes are TRBV24-1 and TRBJ2-5, with 8 bases fitting TRBD2. The junction had 5 bases not matched to a gene; V was cut back by 2 bases and J by 4 bases. This CDR3 has 15 residues. Germline V CDR1 and CDR2: KGHDR, SFDVKD. CDR3 protein: CATSDSTAGGETQYF. The CDR3 bases are TGTGCCACCAGTGATTCCACGGCGGGGGGAGAGACCCAGTACTTC.

This sequence joins TRBV12-3 or TRBV12-4 and TRBJ2-3, with D unresolved. This CDR3 comprises 14 residues. V was cut by 5 bases and J by 4 bases, with 13 bases left in between. CDR3 protein: CASSRQSPADTQYF. The DNA of the CDR3 is TGTGCCAGCAGTAGGCAGTCCCCGGCAGATACGCAGTATTTT.

Of note for this clonotype: Possible read error: a much larger clone is one base away. The CDR3 DNA reads as TGTGCCAGCAGCGTAGGACTAGCGGGGATGGATGAGCAGTTCTTC. Residues: CASSVGLAGMDEQFF. The chain joins TRBV9 to TRBJ2-1; 11 bases match TRBD2. Germline V gene data show CDR1 as SGDLS and CDR2 as YYNGEE. The V segment lost 0 bases and the J segment 8 bases; nucleotides outside the gene matches: 4. The CDR3 runs to 15 residues.

This clonotype was detected a few times. This sequence joins TRBV3-1 and TRBJ2-1, with 10 positions matching TRBD2. J was trimmed by 7 bases and V by 3 bases; bases with no gene match: 6. The germline gives CDR1 LGHDT, CDR2 YNNKEL (reference sequence). The CDR3 spans 15 residues. The CDR3 coding sequence is TGTGCCAGCAGCCATCTAGCGGGGGTACCAAATGAGCAGTTCTTC. It translates to CASSHLAGVPNEQFF.

The table lists this clonotype with a few counts. V usage is TRBV7-2 and J usage is TRBJ1-2; TRBD1 aligns across 10 bases. The CDR3 is made up of 15 amino acids. Germline CDR1 SGHTA, CDR2 FQGNSA. V gave up 1 base and J gave up 5 bases; unmatched junction bases: 4. The CDR3 protein is CASSLEGQGSYGYTF. CDR3 nucleotides: TGTGCCAGCAGCTTAGAGGGACAGGGGTCTTATGGCTACACCTTC.

There are a few counts of this clonotype. The chain has TRBV5-1 and TRBJ2-1; D possibly corresponds to TRBD2 (7 bases). The CDR3 is made up of 16 amino acids. Trimming shortened V by 7 bases and J by 1 base, and 18 bases separated the two germline ends. Germline V gene lookup returns CDR1 SGHRS and CDR2 YFSETQ. This CDR3 reads CASGKGGKVSYNEQFF. CDR3 nucleotides: TGCGCCAGCGGAAAGGGGGGGAAAGTGTCCTACAATGAGCAGTTCTTC. Together with reference TRBV5-1 and TRBJ2-1, the CDR3 gives the full variable domain: KAGVTQTPRYLIKTRGQQVTLSCSPISGHRSVSWYQQTPGQGLQFLFEYFSETQRNKGNFPGRFSGRQFSNSRSEMNVSTLELGDSALYLCASGKGGKVSYNEQFFGPGTRLTVL.

The chain uses TRBV10-3 and TRBJ2-7, with a weak D call TRBD2 (5 bases). Germline CDR1 is ENHRY and CDR2 is SYGVKD. This CDR3 is 16 amino acids long. V gave up 4 bases and J gave up 2 bases, with 18 bases separating them. The CDR3 DNA sequence: TGTGCCATCAGTGGTATAGGAGGTCCAAACCCCTACGAGCAGTACTTC. It is translated as CAISGIGGPNPYEQYF.

This chain joins TRBV5-1 and TRBJ1-1, with D hard to call. The CDR3 has 14 residues. Germline CDR1 reads SGHRS; CDR2 reads YFSETQ. V lost 1 base, J lost 1 base, and 8 bases lay in between. In nucleotides, the CDR3 is TGCGCCAGCAGCTTGAGGTCGTCGAACACTGAAGCTTTCTTT. Translating it yields CASSLRSSNTEAFF.

Concerning this clonotype itself: A junction boundary mismatches the germline segment, possibly from a read error. The gene calls are TRBV25-1 and TRBJ2-5; 7 nucleotides agree with TRBD1. Germline V gene data show CDR1 as MGHDK and CDR2 as SYGVNS. CDR3 size: 12 residues. Here the CDR3 reads CAGSEGGRAQYF. The DNA of the CDR3 is TGTGCCGGCAGTGAAGGGGGCCGGGCGCAGTACTTC.

This sequence joins TRBV20-1 and TRBJ1-2; D not resolved. The V and J ends lost 0 bases and 8 bases respectively, with 10 bases between them. The CDR3 extends over 12 amino acids. Germline V CDR1 and CDR2: DFQATT, SNEGSKA (reference sequence). The CDR3 nucleotides read TGCAGTGCTAGAGACGAGTTTGGAGGCTACACCTTC. This sequence encodes CSARDEFGGYTF.

The chain joins TRBV4-3 to TRBJ2-5, with D perhaps matching TRBD1 or TRBD2 (5 bases each). CDR1 is LGHNA and CDR2 is YSLEER in the germline V gene. The V gene lost 0 bases and the J gene lost 4 bases, with 18 bases spanning the gap. The CDR3 loop spans 17 amino acids. CDR3 coding DNA: TGCGCCAGCAGCCAAGATCCACCAGGGAGTGGGAGAGAGACCCAGTACTTC. Amino acids: CASSQDPPGSGRETQYF.

The chain employs TRBV4-1 and TRBJ2-7; D may be TRBD1 or TRBD2 (6 bases each). There are 15 residues in the CDR3. Germline V gene data show CDR1 as MGHRA and CDR2 as YSYEKL. V gave up 4 bases and J gave up 2 bases, with 15 bases separating them. The CDR3 region has the DNA TGCGCCAGCAGCCGAGGACTACAGGGCCCCTACGAGCAGTACTTC. Translated: CASSRGLQGPYEQYF.

This clonotype has only one observation. J is TRBJ1-1 and V is TRBV11-2; tentatively, D is TRBD1 (6 bases). The germline V and J ends were trimmed by 5 bases and 11 bases, with 18 bases remaining between them. Looked up from germline, CDR1 is SGHAT and CDR2 is FQNNGV. CDR3 size: 13 residues. The CDR3 nucleotides read TGTGCCAGCAGCCCAGACGGGGCGGGGGCGGCTTTCTTT. Residues: CASSPDGAGAAFF.

This rearrangement joins TRBV20-1 to TRBJ2-3; 9 bases line up with TRBD2. The trim removed 1 base at V and 2 bases at J, leaving 10 bases unmatched. This CDR3 contains 17 residues. CDR1 is DFQATT, CDR2 SNEGSKA, per germline (reference sequence). The CDR3 DNA reads TGCAGTGCTAGAGTATGGCGGGGGGGCCACAACACAGATACGCAGTATTTT. Translating it yields CSARVWRGGHNTDTQYF.

The V and J genes are TRBV29-1 and TRBJ1-1, with 8 bases lining up with TRBD1. Germline V gives CDR1 SQVTM, CDR2 ANQGSEA. V was clipped by 3 bases and J by 0 bases; unmatched bases: 6. CDR3 length: 15 residues. The CDR3 loop is CSVEDREYMNTEAFF. CDR3 nucleotide sequence: TGCAGCGTTGAGGACAGGGAGTATATGAACACTGAAGCTTTCTTT.